The 31 T cell receptor beta chains below were found in one sample sequenced in a study of Ad26.COV2.S vaccination and SARS-CoV-2 variants. Indicated treatment: 15 to 20 received Ad26.COV2.S at low or high dose, single or two shots; about 5 received placebo; per-sample allocation not given. Sampling was performed 63 days after the first vaccine or placebo injection. The protocol was immunoSEQ multiplex PCR, while the TCRdb copy is restricted to in-frame clones and leaves out a portion. The table includes around 340,000 clones, less than 90% detected once. The sequencing here drew on peripheral blood, taken in a trial of Ad26.COV2.S vaccine versus placebo. These receptor sequences come from a person between 18 and 60 years old who received the Ad26.COV2.S COVID-19 vaccine or a placebo.

V usage is TRBV6-5 and J usage is TRBJ2-7; D unresolved. The CDR3 totals 13 residues. V lost 2 bases and J 3 bases, leaving 8 bases between the germline ends. CDR1 is MNHEY and CDR2 is SVGAGI in the germline V gene. The CDR3 region is CASSYDQDYEQYF. The CDR3 DNA is TGTGCCAGCAGTTACGACCAGGACTACGAGCAGTACTTC.

CDR3 in amino acids: CSIHRPGPLGAFF. In DNA form, the CDR3 reads TGCAGCATTCACCGGCCGGGGCCCCTTGGAGCTTTCTTT. The chain carries TRBV29-1 and TRBJ1-1; TRBD1 might be the D (5 bases). V dropped 8 bases and J dropped 10 bases, with 23 bases sitting between them. The CDR3 consists of 13 residues. Germline-derived CDR1 and CDR2 are SQVTM and ANQGSEA.

The chain has TRBV11-3 and TRBJ2-7; 8 bases fit TRBD1. Germline loops: CDR1 SGHNT, CDR2 YENEEA. J gave up 3 bases and V 0 bases, and 7 bases lay outside the gene matches. This CDR3 has 16 residues. For the CDR3, the DNA is TGTGCCAGCAGCTTAGATGGGAGACAGGGGAACTACGAGCAGTACTTC. Protein product: CASSLDGRQGNYEQYF.

The chain uses TRBV18 and TRBJ1-2; D possibly corresponds to TRBD1 (5 bases). The germline V and J ends were trimmed by 3 bases and 5 bases, with 7 bases remaining between them. The CDR3 is 12 amino acids. Germline assignment: CDR1 KGHSH and CDR2 LQKENI. The CDR3 region is CASSPQGYGYTF. The CDR3 DNA follows: TGTGCCAGCTCACCGCAGGGTTATGGCTACACCTTC.

The chain employs TRBV28 and TRBJ2-5; possible D gene TRBD1, 6 bases. The CDR3 is 12 amino acids. Trimming took 7 bases from V and 5 from J, leaving 11 bases between them. Germline V CDR1 and CDR2: MDHEN, SYDVKM. CDR3 amino acids: CASMGARETQYF. The CDR3 bases are TGTGCCAGCATGGGGGCCCGGGAGACCCAGTACTTC. The full variable domain, completed using reference TRBV28 and TRBJ2-5, is DVKVTQSSRYLVKRTGEKVFLECVQDMDHENMFWYRQDPGLGLRLIYFSYDVKMKEKGDIPEGYSVSREKKERFSLILESASTNQTSMYLCASMGARETQYFGPGTRLLVL.

This clone was observed a single time. The chain has TRBV12-2 and TRBJ2-7; TRBD2, the table's D call, was not compared with the DNA. TRBV12-2 is a known pseudogene. This CDR3 is built from 15 residues. Here the CDR3 DNA reads TGTGCAAGTAGGGCTAGCTCGACCGATTCCTACGAGCAGTACTTC. Its protein product is CASRASSTDSYEQYF.

Of note for this clone: Within the sample, other DNA sequences also encode this same CDR3. The gene calls are TRBV28 and TRBJ2-7; the match to TRBD1 covers 7 bases. The CDR3 spans 14 residues. V shed 6 bases and J 1 base; nucleotides not matched to a gene: 6. The V gene's germline CDR1 is MDHEN and CDR2 SYDVKM. The CDR3 loop is CASRSGTASYEQYF. As DNA, the CDR3 is TGTGCCAGCAGGTCCGGGACAGCATCCTACGAGCAGTACTTC.

The V call is TRBV7-8, the J call TRBJ1-1, with D hard to call. Germline CDR1 and CDR2: SGHVS and FQNEAQ. This CDR3 is 16 amino acids long. V lost 1 base and J lost 0, with 12 bases in between. The CDR3 protein is CASSLEVDGVNTEAFF. The CDR3 nucleotides are TGTGCCAGCAGCTTAGAGGTTGATGGGGTGAACACTGAAGCTTTCTTT.

The chain has TRBV4-3 and TRBJ2-2; D possibly corresponds to TRBD1 (5 bases). Trimming left V 2 bases short and J 7 bases short, with 8 bases between. The CDR3 sequence is 13 residues long. Per the germline V gene, CDR1 is LGHNA and CDR2 is YSLEER. The DNA for the CDR3 is TGCGCCAGCAGCCAACAGGGTGACGGGGAGCTGTTTTTT. Protein product: CASSQQGDGELFF.

The chain uses TRBV7-9 and TRBJ1-5; 9 positions match TRBD1. The CDR3 totals 15 residues. The trim removed 5 bases at V and 0 bases at J, leaving 2 bases unmatched. Germline V gene lookup returns CDR1 SEHNR and CDR2 FQNEAQ (reference sequence). DNA of the CDR3: TGTGCCAGCAGCGAGGGACAGGGTAGCAATCAGCCCCAGCATTTT. Translated: CASSEGQGSNQPQHF.

The rearrangement uses TRBV9 and TRBJ2-7, with TRBD2 as a possible D gene (5 bases). This CDR3 spans 14 amino acids. With 0 bases removed from V and 5 bases from J, the gap between germline ends came to 12 bases. Germline-derived CDR1 and CDR2 are SGDLS and YYNGEE. The CDR3 DNA sequence: TGTGCCAGCAGCGTAGGAGGGCGGCGTGACGAGCAGTACTTC. This sequence encodes CASSVGGRRDEQYF.

The chain employs TRBV19 and TRBJ1-1, with a possible D match to TRBD1 (6 bases). CDR1 and CDR2 from the germline V gene are LNHDA and SQIVND (reference sequence). CDR3 length: 12 residues. Trimming shortened V by 7 bases and J by 7 bases, and 13 bases separated the two germline ends. CDR3 DNA sequence: TGTGCCAGTACTAGGGGGGGAGTTGAAGCTTTCTTT. It yields the protein CASTRGGVEAFF.

As for this clone: Other nucleotide sequences in the sample specify the same CDR3. DNA of the CDR3: TGTGCCAGCAGTTTAAGTGGGGGAGGCACTGAAGCTTTCTTT. It codes for CASSLSGGGTEAFF. The chain couples TRBV28 to TRBJ1-1, with D possibly matching TRBD1 (5 bases). Germline CDR1 is MDHEN and CDR2 is SYDVKM. The ends were cut back, 2 bases at V and 4 bases at J, with 11 bases in the middle. The CDR3 extends over 14 amino acids. The full variable domain, in which reference TRBV28 and TRBJ1-1 provide the parts outside the CDR3, is DVKVTQSSRYLVKRTGEKVFLECVQDMDHENMFWYRQDPGLGLRLIYFSYDVKMKEKGDIPEGYSVSREKKERFSLILESASTNQTSMYLCASSLSGGGTEAFFGQGTRLTVV.

The V gene is TRBV27, the J gene TRBJ2-6; D is undetermined. The CDR3 contains 14 residues. Germline CDR1 is MNHEY and CDR2 is SMNVEV (reference sequence). Trimming cost V 4 bases and J 1 base, with 5 bases left between them. The CDR3 region has the DNA TGTGCCAGCAGTTCCGTTTCTGGGGCCAACGTCCTGACTTTC. Translation: CASSSVSGANVLTF.

The chain recombines TRBV12-3 or TRBV12-4 with TRBJ2-7; TRBD2 aligns across 8 bases. This CDR3 comprises 13 residues. V was clipped by 4 bases and J by 7 bases; unmatched bases: 6. For the CDR3, the DNA is TGTGCCAGCAGTTCGGGGGGGGCCGGGGAGCAGTACTTC. Residues: CASSSGGAGEQYF.

The chain links TRBV28 to TRBJ1-2; no reliable D call. The ends were cut back, 5 bases at V and 6 bases at J, with 10 bases in the middle. In germline, CDR1 is MDHEN, CDR2 SYDVKM. The CDR3 loop spans 12 amino acids. CDR3 region: CASSPTLDGYTF. CDR3 coding DNA: TGTGCCAGCAGTCCGACGTTAGATGGCTACACCTTC.

V and J are TRBV30 and TRBJ2-7; D possibly corresponds to TRBD1 (5 bases). V lost 3 bases and J lost 8, with 20 bases in between. The CDR3 is 14 residues long. Germline V lookup: CDR1 GTSNPN, CDR2 SVGIG (reference sequence). CDR3 bases: TGTGCCTGGAGGCAGGGTCTCTTCACGAGCAAGCAGTACTTC. It specifies CAWRQGLFTSKQYF.

The V and J genes are TRBV6-5 and TRBJ2-3; 9 bases are shared with TRBD1. Germline CDR1 and CDR2: MNHEY and SVGAGI. CDR3 length: 14 residues. With V trimmed by 6 bases and J by 3 bases, 4 bases remained unmatched. CDR3 sequence reads: CASSKDRGTDTQYF. The CDR3 DNA follows: TGTGCCAGCAGCAAGGACAGGGGTACAGATACGCAGTATTTT.

V is TRBV19 and J is TRBJ2-7; TRBD1 matches 10 bases. The germline V gene encodes CDR1 LNHDA and CDR2 SQIVND (reference sequence). The junction had 2 bases not matched to a gene; V was cut back by 5 bases and J by 4 bases. This CDR3 contains 13 residues. CDR3 in amino acids: CASSAGQGYEQYF. CDR3 DNA: TGTGCCAGTAGTGCGGGACAGGGGTACGAGCAGTACTTC.

The chain recombines TRBV6-5 with TRBJ1-2; tentative D call: TRBD1 (5 bases). The length of the CDR3 is 12 residues. Germline-derived CDR1 and CDR2 are MNHEY and SVGAGI. V was trimmed by 3 bases and J by 8 bases, leaving 10 bases between them. The CDR3 bases are TGTGCCAGCAGTTATTACGGGGGAGGCTACACCTTC. Protein sequence: CASSYYGGGYTF.

CDR3 in amino acids: CSASPGLAGGPGSTDTQYF. DNA of the CDR3: TGCAGTGCTAGTCCGGGACTAGCGGGAGGGCCGGGAAGCACAGATACGCAGTATTTT. The chain links TRBV20-1 to TRBJ2-3, with TRBD2 matching over 16 bases. The CDR3 has 19 residues. The junction had 9 bases not matched to a gene; V was cut back by 3 bases and J by 0 bases. Germline V gives CDR1 DFQATT, CDR2 SNEGSKA (reference sequence).

About this clone: Other nucleotide sequences in the sample specify the same CDR3. CDR3 nucleotide sequence: TGTGCCAGCAGTTTGGGAGGTAATGAGCAGTTCTTC. Translation: CASSLGGNEQFF. J is TRBJ2-1 and V is TRBV12-3 or TRBV12-4; tentatively, D is TRBD2 (6 bases). The CDR3 has 12 residues. Trimming stripped 3 bases from V and 7 bases from J, with 7 bases between.

This chain links TRBV18 with TRBJ1-4; unclear D gene. CDR1 KGHSH and CDR2 LQKENI come from the germline V gene. This CDR3 contains 14 residues. V lost 4 bases and J lost 0, with 6 bases in between. CDR3 in amino acids: CASSQTATNEKLFF. Written as DNA, the CDR3 is TGTGCCAGCTCACAGACGGCAACTAATGAAAAACTGTTTTTT.

J is TRBJ2-5 and V is TRBV24-1; 9 bases fit TRBD2. CDR3 size: 19 residues. V lost 3 bases to trimming and J lost 4 bases; unmatched junction nucleotides: 17. Germline CDR1 is KGHDR and CDR2 is SFDVKD. CDR3 amino acids: CATSDQQGFSGSKGETQYF. The CDR3 nucleotides read TGTGCCACCAGTGATCAACAGGGTTTTAGCGGGAGTAAGGGAGAGACCCAGTACTTC.

This clone was recorded a few times. This chain connects TRBV4-1 to TRBJ2-3; D remains ambiguous. Germline V gene data show CDR1 as MGHRA and CDR2 as YSYEKL. Trimming left V 2 bases short and J 1 base short, with 10 bases between. The CDR3 runs to 15 residues. CDR3 in DNA: TGCGCCAGCAGCCAACTATCCTTCCGCACAGATACGCAGTATTTT. Its protein product is CASSQLSFRTDTQYF.

The genes are TRBV6-2 or TRBV6-3 and TRBJ2-7, with D unresolved. The CDR3 contains 11 residues. Germline V lookup: CDR1 MNHEY, CDR2 SVGEGT. The V and J ends lost 5 bases and 4 bases respectively, with 6 bases between them. The CDR3 is CASSDTYEQYF. The CDR3 nucleotides are TGTGCCAGCAGTGACACGTACGAGCAGTACTTC.

The chain employs TRBV6-5 and TRBJ2-1; TRBD2 might be the D (5 bases). Germline lookup yields CDR1 MNHEY and CDR2 SVGAGI. CDR3 length: 14 amino acids. Trimming took off 0 bases at V and 8 bases at J, with 11 bases between the two ends. CDR3 DNA: TGTGCCAGCAGTTACTCGGACTCCGCGGATGAGCAGTTCTTC. This sequence encodes CASSYSDSADEQFF.

The genes are TRBV27 and TRBJ2-1; 14 nucleotides agree with TRBD2. V lost 7 bases and J lost 7; bases outside the gene matches: 9. The CDR3 length is 16 residues. Germline V gene lookup returns CDR1 MNHEY and CDR2 SMNVEV (reference sequence). The CDR3 DNA follows: TGTGCCAGCAATTCCCCCGGGACTAGCGGGGGTAATGAGCAGTTCTTC. This translates into CASNSPGTSGGNEQFF.

The chain combines TRBV18 with TRBJ2-5, with 7 bases matching TRBD2. The junction had 3 bases not matched to a gene; V was cut back by 0 bases and J by 2 bases. CDR1 KGHSH and CDR2 LQKENI come from the germline V gene. This CDR3 has 15 amino acids. CDR3 coding DNA: TGTGCCAGCTCACCACCGCTAGCGGAACAAGAGACCCAGTACTTC. Protein: CASSPPLAEQETQYF. Full variable domain (missing parts from reference TRBV18 and TRBJ2-5): NAGVMQNPRHLVRRRGQEARLRCSPMKGHSHVYWYRQLPEEGLKFMVYLQKENIIDESGMPKERFSAEFPKEGPSILRIQQVVRGDSAAYFCASSPPLAEQETQYFGPGTRLLVL.

The chain carries TRBV27 and TRBJ1-2; D possibly corresponds to TRBD1 (6 bases). V dropped 2 bases and J dropped 9 bases, with 22 bases sitting between them. CDR3 length: 16 residues. CDR1 is MNHEY and CDR2 is SMNVEV in the germline V gene (reference sequence). The CDR3 here is CASSLRSGTGRGSYTF. In DNA, the CDR3 is TGTGCCAGCAGTTTAAGGTCCGGCACAGGGAGGGGTAGCTACACCTTC.

CDR3 nucleotide sequence: TGTGCCAGCAGCAATGGGAGTAGCGGGGACAATGAGCAGTTCTTC. Its protein is CASSNGSSGDNEQFF. The genes are TRBV21-1 and TRBJ2-1; the table names TRBD2, a call not compared with the DNA. TRBV21-1 constitutes a pseudogene. The length of the CDR3 is 15 residues.